The clone carrying this TCR beta chain appeared many times. No antigen is known for it. This sample is part of a study of spatial heterogeneity in lung cancer. Study observations and caveats: Tumor mutation counts were tracked by expanded intratumoral alpha and beta TCR counts.

TCRdb itself ran the 5' RACE reads through MiXCR, one entry per CDR3 protein. The profile covers 8,900 or so distinct CDR3 sequences, with around 8.7% appearing a single time and around 13% taken by the ten largest. Sample time point: sample taken at primary tumor resection. Trimming at V came to 3 bases and at J to 4 bases, leaving 14 bases not matched to a gene. Germline V gene sequence: CDR1 KGHSH, CDR2 LQKENI. The CDR3 contains 17 residues. This TCR came from a female donor with early-stage non-small cell lung cancer. This chain uses TRBV18 with TRBJ1-1, with 7 bases matching TRBD1. Sequences were derived from lung tumor tissue, sampled at surgery. Written as DNA, the CDR3 is TGTGCCAGCTCACCGTATGCAGGGGGAATCGTGGGCACTGAAGCTTTCTTT. Amino acids: CASSPYAGGIVGTEAFF.